This is a list of T cell receptor beta chains from one sample in a study of T cell responses to AZD1222 COVID-19 vaccine. The repertoire was sequenced with immunoSEQ multiplex PCR; TCRdb's copy has only in-frame clones and lacks some. The data hold some 150,000 clones, with around 89% observed a single time. This material consisted of peripheral blood, taken 28 days after the second dose of the MenACWY control vaccine. The receptors here all came from an adult who received the MenACWY meningococcal vaccine as a control. CDR3s include the opening cysteine and the closing phenylalanine or tryptophan.

>TRBV9
CASSVGLLGASSGNTIYF
>TRBV12-3/TRBV12-4
CATSPGQSGELFF
>TRBV7-9
CASSLEGRTIEAFF
>TRBV2
CASRTGTADQPQHF
>TRBV2
CASRGGSGANVLTF
>TRBV19
CASSRTGKNYGYTF
>TRBV28
CAVTHGGRPLADTQYF
>TRBV6-5
CASSYSQGTGQPQHF
>TRBV5-1
CASSWGLENQPQHF
>TRBV2
CASSFRQAPNTGELFF
>TRBV7-8
CASSLRASGIIGVEQYF
>TRBV7-2
CASSSDRARNTEAFF
>TRBV18
CASSPLERGLAEAFF
>TRBV11-2
CASSLTQHFNTGELFF
>TRBV3-1/TRBV3-2
CASSHPSGRRSPKSGELFF
>TRBV7-2
CASSPKTGQETQYF
>TRBV29-1
CSVVALSTDTQYF
>TRBV4-3
CASSQDPPGASGYTF
>TRBV2
CASSEPRDRETEQYF
>TRBV6-5
CASWREFGEGYTF
>TRBV5-1
CASSLIAGTLYNEQFF
>TRBV28
CASSSPGGAYEQYF
>TRBV15
CATSRDSVGAVTEAFF
>TRBV6-5
CASSSGSSYNEQFF
>TRBV28
CASSLMGEANEKLFF
>TRBV5-8
CASSQGWDRSNQPQHF
>TRBV5-1
CASRQGQGQPQHF
>TRBV28
CASSLSFDNRVGKLFF
>TRBV5-1
CASSLAGGIAGNTIYF
>TRBV6-1
CASSEAMKRAEKLFF
>TRBV28
CASSKGTTGEQFF
>TRBV9
CASSREGDTIYF
>TRBV6-5
CASSSGGSQPQHF
>TRBV5-5
CASSPGGGANYGYTF
>TRBV29-1
CSVEDRPGEAEAFF
>TRBV28
CASSFQGRSYEQYF